This T cell receptor beta chain stems from a study of cytomegalovirus exposure and HLA in healthy donors. Background on the study: Earlier results showed 90 million to 130 million unique TCR beta sequences derived from about 179 million T cells.

13 Jbeta primers and 60 Vbeta primers were used for the PCR. The assay was immunoSEQ multiplex PCR, and TCRdb's table has in-frame clones only and misses some. The data hold roughly 71,000 clones, with 55% to 65% observed a single time. The TCR originated in a young man in good health and CMV-seronegative. The source material was PBMCs.

The chain's CDR3 is CASSYSRDYLMQYF. DNA for the CDR3: TGTGCCAGCAGTTACTCTAGGGACTACCTTATGCAGTATTTT. V usage is TRBV6-6 and J usage is TRBJ2-3; 7 nucleotides line up with TRBD2. Per germline, CDR1 MNHNY and CDR2 SVGAGI (reference sequence). After removal of 0 bases from V and 11 bases from J, the junction contained 8 bases not matched to a gene. There are 14 residues in the CDR3.